This TCR beta chain stems from a study of PD-1 and CTLA-4 blockade in melanoma. Germline CDR1 and CDR2: MDHEN and SYDVKM. This CDR3 region has 11 residues. V was cut by 3 bases and J by 16 bases, with 13 bases left in between. TCRdb's copy holds only in-frame clones and misses some; the assay was immunoSEQ multiplex PCR. The table records 32,000 or so clones, roughly 89% of them present only once. The chain recombines TRBV28 with TRBJ2-1; D perhaps matches TRBD2 (5 bases). The source was CD8+ T cells from peripheral blood, collected before anti-PD-1 treatment. The TCR comes from a human donor with melanoma. CDR3 nucleotides: TGTGCCAGCAGTTTCGGGGAGAGGGCCTTCTTC. Protein product: CASSFGERAFF.